The 31 T cell receptor beta chains given below trace back to one sample, sequenced in a study of blood T cells in healthy people across ages. Combining a sample-barcoded 5' primer with a J-beta primer mix, a second PCR ran for roughly 7 to 12 cycles. From the 5' RACE reads, TCRdb called clonotypes with MiXCR, one entry per CDR3 protein. Among approximately 800,000 distinct CDR3 sequences, approximately 65% were seen once, and the ten largest hold about 30%. Sequences were obtained from blood. Receptors originate from a man younger than 45 in good health.

This chain joins TRBV27 and TRBJ2-3; maybe TRBD1 (5 bases). Trimming took 2 bases from V and 2 from J, leaving 11 bases between them. Germline V gives CDR1 MNHEY, CDR2 SMNVEV (reference sequence). The CDR3 contains 15 residues. This CDR3 reads CASSLMGHNTDTQYF. The CDR3 nucleotides read TGTGCCAGCAGTTTAATGGGGCACAACACAGATACGCAGTATTTT.

V is TRBV5-8 and J is TRBJ2-2, with D possibly being TRBD1 (5 bases). CDR1 is SGHTS and CDR2 is YDEGEE in the germline V gene. The CDR3 spans 17 residues. The V end was cut by 0 bases, the J end by 5 bases, with 17 bases between. The CDR3, as DNA: TGTGCCAGCAGCTTGGCCTATTATGGGGCGGAAACCGGGGAGCTGTTTTTT. Its translation: CASSLAYYGAETGELFF.

The CDR3 DNA reads TGCAGTGCTAAGGGACTAGCGGGGGGCCCTTTCTCCTACGAGCAGTACTTC. It codes for CSAKGLAGGPFSYEQYF. This chain joins TRBV20-1 and TRBJ2-7, with 15 bases fitting TRBD2. After removal of 4 bases from V and 0 bases from J, the junction contained 7 bases not matched to a gene. Germline V CDR1 and CDR2: DFQATT, SNEGSKA (reference sequence). The CDR3 totals 17 residues.

A few counts support this clonotype. V usage is TRBV29-1 and J usage is TRBJ2-5; 7 bases match TRBD1. V was clipped by 4 bases and J by 1 base; unmatched bases: 6. Germline V gene data show CDR1 as SQVTM and CDR2 as ANQGSEA. This CDR3 has 14 residues. The CDR3 DNA is TGCAGCGTTGCCACCGGGACAGCCCAAGAGACCCAGTACTTC. Encoded protein: CSVATGTAQETQYF.

The chain combines TRBV9 with TRBJ1-5; D call uncertain. The CDR3 sequence is 13 residues long. The germline V gene has CDR1 SGDLS and CDR2 YYNGEE. The germline V and J ends were trimmed by 0 bases and 5 bases, with 6 bases remaining between them. In DNA form, the CDR3 reads TGTGCCAGCAGCGTAGACAACTATCAGCCCCAGCATTTT. Amino acid sequence: CASSVDNYQPQHF. The whole variable domain, remainder taken from reference TRBV9 and TRBJ1-5, is DSGVTQTPKHLITATGQRVTLRCSPRSGDLSVYWYQQSLDQGLQFLIQYYNGEERAKGNILERFSAQQFPDLHSELNLSSLELGDSALYFCASSVDNYQPQHFGDGTRLSIL.

This clonotype was found once. The chain recombines TRBV29-1 with TRBJ1-1; D might be TRBD1 (5 bases). Between the trimmed V and J ends, which lost 4 bases and 7 bases, there was a span of 19 bases. The length of the CDR3 is 14 residues. Germline lookup yields CDR1 SQVTM and CDR2 ANQGSEA. The CDR3 DNA reads as TGCAGCGTTGCCGGGGCTGGGGTCGGAAGTGAAGCTTTCTTT. Protein: CSVAGAGVGSEAFF.

The chain has TRBV20-1 and TRBJ2-5; 10 bases fit TRBD2. Germline loops: CDR1 DFQATT, CDR2 SNEGSKA (reference sequence). The CDR3 length is 15 residues. V lost 0 bases to trimming and J lost 2 bases; unmatched junction nucleotides: 3. The CDR3 here is CSARESSGGQETQYF. The DNA of the CDR3 is TGCAGTGCTAGAGAGTCTAGCGGGGGACAAGAGACCCAGTACTTC.

The chain joins TRBV30 to TRBJ2-1, with a weak D call TRBD2 (7 bases). Trimming took 4 bases from V and 2 from J, leaving 15 bases between them. The CDR3 contains 15 residues. Germline CDR1 reads GTSNPN; CDR2 reads SVGIG (reference sequence). CDR3 sequence: CAWIAGASTYNEQFF. The CDR3 DNA sequence: TGTGCCTGGATTGCGGGGGCCAGTACCTACAATGAGCAGTTCTTC.

This clonotype was detected a few times. The chain uses TRBV20-1 and TRBJ1-2; possible D gene TRBD1, 6 bases. V shed 5 bases and J shed 9 bases, with 16 bases lying between them. Looked up from germline, CDR1 is DFQATT and CDR2 is SNEGSKA (reference sequence). This CDR3 spans 12 amino acids. The CDR3 region has the DNA TGCAGTGCTTCCGGGACGGGGGCTAGCTACACCTTC. Protein product: CSASGTGASYTF.

This clonotype was seen a few times. This rearrangement joins TRBV29-1 to TRBJ2-1; maybe TRBD2 (5 bases). V was clipped by 5 bases and J by 7 bases, with 15 bases between them. This CDR3 spans 13 amino acids. Looked up from germline, CDR1 is SQVTM and CDR2 is ANQGSEA. CDR3 nucleotides: TGCAGCGTTAGGCAGCGGTTGGCGAATGAGCAGTTCTTC. It is translated as CSVRQRLANEQFF.

This chain uses TRBV20-1 with TRBJ2-1; 11 bases are shared with TRBD2. Trimming removed 7 bases from V and 7 bases from J; junction bases left unmatched: 9. Germline V lookup: CDR1 DFQATT, CDR2 SNEGSKA (reference sequence). The CDR3 sequence is 14 residues long. The CDR3 spells CSGTGTSGGNEQFF. CDR3 coding DNA: TGCAGTGGTACAGGGACTAGCGGAGGAAATGAGCAGTTCTTC.

This sequence joins TRBV9 and TRBJ1-6; D gene uncertain. Trimming pared 0 bases from V and 4 bases from J, leaving 2 bases between. Germline lookup yields CDR1 SGDLS and CDR2 YYNGEE. The CDR3 extends over 13 amino acids. CDR3: CASSVDYNSPLHF. CDR3 sequence (DNA): TGTGCCAGCAGCGTAGATTATAATTCACCCCTCCACTTT.

This chain joins TRBV7-2 and TRBJ2-3; D may be TRBD1 (5 bases). V lost 5 bases and J lost 2, with 17 bases in between. The CDR3 is 16 residues long. The germline V gene has CDR1 SGHTA and CDR2 FQGNSA. The CDR3 is CASSPPGQGYTDTQYF. In DNA form, the CDR3 reads TGTGCCAGCAGCCCCCCAGGCCAGGGATACACAGATACGCAGTATTTT.

V gene TRBV3-1 combines with J gene TRBJ2-1; TRBD2 matches 12 bases. Germline CDR1 is LGHDT and CDR2 is YNNKEL (reference sequence). The CDR3 extends over 17 amino acids. V was pared by 3 bases and J by 4 bases, with 7 bases of the junction left unmatched. CDR3 region: CASSQRMTSGGYNEQFF. The CDR3 DNA sequence: TGTGCCAGCAGCCAGCGAATGACTAGCGGGGGATACAATGAGCAGTTCTTC.

The chain is built from TRBV5-1 and TRBJ2-7, with D possibly matching TRBD1 (5 bases). With 3 bases removed from V and 2 bases from J, the gap between germline ends came to 12 bases. The CDR3 has 14 residues. Germline V gives CDR1 SGHRS, CDR2 YFSETQ. The CDR3 here is CASSSDRETYEQYF. The CDR3 nucleotides read TGCGCCAGCAGCTCCGACAGAGAGACCTACGAGCAGTACTTC.

This clonotype has just a few counts. The rearrangement joins TRBV29-1 to TRBJ2-5; the match to TRBD1 covers 7 bases. CDR3 length equals 12 residues. The V gene's germline CDR1 is SQVTM and CDR2 ANQGSEA. V shed 7 bases and J 5 bases; nucleotides not matched to a gene: 7. The CDR3 DNA sequence: TGCAGCGCCTACAGGGGCGGGGAGACCCAGTACTTC. Protein: CSAYRGGETQYF.

V is TRBV4-3 and J is TRBJ2-3, with 11 nucleotides matching TRBD2. CDR1 is LGHNA, CDR2 YSLEER, per germline. The CDR3 consists of 18 residues. Trimming removed 0 bases from V and 0 bases from J; junction bases left unmatched: 5. As DNA, the CDR3 is TGCGCCAGCAGCCAAGATCTAGCGGGGGGCTCTAGCACAGATACGCAGTATTTT. This encodes CASSQDLAGGSSTDTQYF.

The rearrangement uses TRBV6-6 and TRBJ1-2, with D possibly being TRBD1 (6 bases). The V gene's germline CDR1 is MNHNY and CDR2 SVGAGI (reference sequence). CDR3 length equals 15 residues. CDR3 sequence: CALRTQGGGGYGYTF. The CDR3 coding sequence is TGTGCACTCAGAACTCAGGGAGGGGGAGGGTATGGCTACACCTTC.

A note on this clonotype: A read error is possible here, since a much larger clone lies one base away. The genes are TRBV9 and TRBJ2-6, with D possibly called TRBD1 or TRBD2 (5 bases each). This CDR3 is 15 amino acids long. From germline, CDR1 is SGDLS and CDR2 YYNGEE. V was pared by 0 bases and J by 2 bases, with 6 bases between. CDR3 in DNA: TGTGCCAGCAGCGTAGCGGGGCCTGGGGCCAACGTCCTGACTTTC. Protein product: CASSVAGPGANVLTF.

The rearrangement uses TRBV27 and TRBJ2-5; a possible D gene is TRBD2 (5 bases). Gene TRBJ2-7 matches the end of the DNA better, so the J call may be wrong. The CDR3 extends over 14 amino acids. Germline V lookup: CDR1 MNHEY, CDR2 SMNVEV (reference sequence). The CDR3 bases are TGTGCCAGCAGAGATAGAGGGCCTATATACGAGCAGTACTTC. As protein: CASRDRGPIYEQYF.

The V and J genes are TRBV12-3 or TRBV12-4 and TRBJ2-1; 9 nucleotides align to TRBD1. The assigned J gene may be wrong: the sequence end matches TRBJ2-7 better. This CDR3 region has 15 residues. DNA for the CDR3: TGTGCCAGCAGTTTGGACAGGGGTTCCTACAATGAGCAGTACTTC. This gives the protein CASSLDRGSYNEQYF.

This rearrangement joins TRBV7-4 to TRBJ2-7; tentative D call: TRBD1 (6 bases). This CDR3 is built from 14 residues. Between the trimmed V and J ends, which lost 5 bases and 2 bases, there was a span of 13 bases. Germline CDR1 reads SGHVT; CDR2 reads SQSDAQ. CDR3 amino acids: CASSPHRVPYEQYF. Here the CDR3 DNA reads TGTGCCAGCAGCCCCCACAGGGTTCCCTACGAGCAGTACTTC.

A single count supports this clonotype. The V call is TRBV7-2, the J call TRBJ2-5, with a tentative D call TRBD1 (5 bases). The J call is in doubt because the DNA end fits TRBJ2-7 better. CDR1 and CDR2 (germline): SGHTA, FQGNSA. This CDR3 spans 14 amino acids. CDR3 sequence: CASSLASREDEQYF. In DNA form, the CDR3 reads TGTGCCAGCAGCTTAGCGTCCAGGGAAGACGAGCAGTACTTC.

The chain joins TRBV25-1 to TRBJ2-7, with 8 bases matching TRBD1. Near its end, the DNA agrees better with TRBJ2-5, so the J call may be wrong. Germline CDR1 reads MGHDK; CDR2 reads SYGVNS. The CDR3 is 14 amino acids. CDR3 region: CASSPTGALRTQYF. DNA for the CDR3: TGTGCCAGCAGTCCGACAGGGGCTCTGAGGACCCAGTACTTC.

The J gene is TRBJ2-4, the V gene TRBV7-9; either TRBD1 or TRBD2 may supply D (6 bases each). The germline V and J ends were trimmed by 10 bases and 6 bases, with 16 bases remaining between them. The CDR3 runs 13 residues. Germline CDR1 and CDR2: SEHNR and FQNEAQ (reference sequence). The CDR3 DNA reads TGTGCCACCTCTGGGGGGCGCGGAAACATTCAGTACTTC. It is translated as CATSGGRGNIQYF.

This clonotype was found a few times. This sequence joins TRBV12-3 or TRBV12-4 and TRBJ2-7; 9 bases align to TRBD2. V shed 6 bases and J 2 bases; nucleotides not matched to a gene: 5. This CDR3 is built from 14 residues. In DNA form, the CDR3 reads TGTGCCAGCAGACTAGCGGGCCCCGCCTACGAGCAGTACTTC. Translated: CASRLAGPAYEQYF.

Comment on this clonotype: A read error may account for a junction end that differs from germline. The rearrangement joins TRBV7-3 to TRBJ1-5; D perhaps matches TRBD1 (5 bases). This CDR3 spans 17 amino acids. The germline V gene encodes CDR1 SGHTA and CDR2 FQGTGA. CDR3 sequence (DNA): TGTGCCAGCAGCTTAACGGGGCCGGGGAGGGTCAATCAGCCCCGGCATTTT. The encoded protein is CASSLTGPGRVNQPRHF.

The J gene is TRBJ2-1, the V gene TRBV30; D call uncertain. The CDR3 runs to 13 residues. From germline, CDR1 is GTSNPN and CDR2 SVGIG (reference sequence). V dropped 5 bases and J dropped 7 bases, with 15 bases sitting between them. The CDR3 coding sequence is TGTGCCTGGTCATTCGGACCCGAGAATGAGCAGTTCTTC. This codes for CAWSFGPENEQFF.

This clonotype was counted only a few times. The rearrangement uses TRBV12-3 or TRBV12-4 and TRBJ1-2, with D unresolved. The CDR3 extends over 14 amino acids. Trimming cost V 2 bases and J 4 bases, with 11 bases left between them. The CDR3, as DNA: TGTGCCAGCAGTTTATTTTGGCAGACCTATGGCTACACCTTC. Translated, it gives CASSLFWQTYGYTF.

The chain links TRBV15 to TRBJ1-5; no clear D gene. There are 13 residues in the CDR3. The germline V and J ends were trimmed by 0 bases and 6 bases, with 6 bases remaining between them. Germline CDR1 and CDR2: LNHNV and YYDKDF (reference sequence). Here the CDR3 DNA reads TGTGCCACCAGCAGAGATCCGGTTCAGCCCCAGCATTTT. Translation gives CATSRDPVQPQHF. Full variable domain (remainder filled in from reference TRBV15 and TRBJ1-5): DAMVIQNPRYQVTQFGKPVTLSCSQTLNHNVMYWYQQKSSQAPKLLFHYYDKDFNNEADTPDNFQSRRPNTSFCFLDIRSPGLGDTAMYLCATSRDPVQPQHFGDGTRLSIL.

The chain links TRBV6-1 to TRBJ2-7, with TRBD2 identical over 9 bases. The CDR3 spans 15 residues. The junction had 5 bases not matched to a gene; V was cut back by 0 bases and J by 5 bases. Germline CDR1 and CDR2: MNHNS and SASEGT. The CDR3 region has the DNA TGTGCCAGCAGTGAAGCTCGCCAGCGGGGGGACGAGCAGTACTTC. It translates to CASSEARQRGDEQYF.